This T cell receptor beta chain was identified during a study of metastatic and nonmetastatic thyroid tumors. CDR3 length: 14 amino acids. Deletions cut 4 bases from V and 4 bases from J, with 14 bases between. Germline CDR1 is LNHDA and CDR2 is SQIVND (reference sequence). Every patient was untreated before thyroid surgery. From the PCR reads, TCRdb re-called clones with MiXCR. The table includes some 37,000 clones, less than 60% detected once. This clone was seen only a few times. This clonotype was sampled from a male donor with papillary thyroid cancer or a benign thyroid nodule (not recorded which). Some clones in this sample may be carry-over from other donors' samples. The sample comprised tumor tissue. J is TRBJ2-7 and V is TRBV19; D may correspond to TRBD1 or TRBD2 (5 bases each). CDR3 amino acids: CASSTLGPAYEQYF. CDR3 DNA: TGTGCCAGTAGTACTCTGGGACCCGCTTACGAGCAGTACTTC.